Given below is one TCR beta chain in context. Its antigen is currently unknown. The data belong to a study of monozygotic twins with inflammatory bowel disease. Broader study findings: IBD patients exhibited fewer clonotypes shared with other individuals than healthy twins, particularly with disease activity.

No DNA is given; TCRdb re-called the 5' RACE reads and lists each CDR3 protein once. This sample carries around 380,000 distinct CDR3 sequences, with 2% to 3% going to the ten biggest clones. CDR1 and CDR2 (germline): ENHRY, SYGVKD. CDR3 length: 13 residues. This sequence joins TRBV10-3 and TRBJ1-1. This receptor was taken from a human donor with ulcerative colitis or Crohn's disease, or a healthy co-twin of an affected twin (not recorded which). Sample: blood. CDR3: CAILSGRNTEAFF.